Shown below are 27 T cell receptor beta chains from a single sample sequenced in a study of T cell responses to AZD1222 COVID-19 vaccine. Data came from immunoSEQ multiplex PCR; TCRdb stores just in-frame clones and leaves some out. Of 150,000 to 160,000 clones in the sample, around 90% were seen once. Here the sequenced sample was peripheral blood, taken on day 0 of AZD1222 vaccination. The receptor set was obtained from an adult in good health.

The CDR3 loop reads CASSQESSGGVTQYF. The CDR3 DNA reads TGTGCCAGCAGCCAAGAATCGTCCGGCGGGGTGACCCAGTACTTC. The rearrangement links TRBV3-1 (or the pseudogene TRBV3-2) to TRBJ2-5; D may be TRBD2 (6 bases). The CDR3 runs 15 residues. The germline V and J ends were trimmed by 0 bases and 7 bases, with 15 bases remaining between them. Per the germline V gene, CDR1 is LGHDT and CDR2 is YNNKEL (reference sequence).

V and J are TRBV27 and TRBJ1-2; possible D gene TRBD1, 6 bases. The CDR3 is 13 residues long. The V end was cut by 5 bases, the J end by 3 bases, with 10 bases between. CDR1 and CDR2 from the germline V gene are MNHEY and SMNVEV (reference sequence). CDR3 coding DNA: TGTGCCAGCAGTCCCGGACAGCACTATGGCTACACCTTC. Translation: CASSPGQHYGYTF.

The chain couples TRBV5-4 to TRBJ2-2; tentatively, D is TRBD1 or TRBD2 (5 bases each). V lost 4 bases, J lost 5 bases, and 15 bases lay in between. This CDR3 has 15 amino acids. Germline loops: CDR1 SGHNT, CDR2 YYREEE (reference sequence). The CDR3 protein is CASSLGVSGTGELFF. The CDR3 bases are TGTGCCAGCAGCCTGGGGGTATCGGGGACCGGGGAGCTGTTTTTT. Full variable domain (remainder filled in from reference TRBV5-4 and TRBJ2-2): ETGVTQSPTHLIKTRGQQVTLRCSSQSGHNTVSWYQQALGQGPQFIFQYYREEENGRGNFPPRFSGLQFPNYSSELNVNALELDDSALYLCASSLGVSGTGELFFGEGSRLTVL.

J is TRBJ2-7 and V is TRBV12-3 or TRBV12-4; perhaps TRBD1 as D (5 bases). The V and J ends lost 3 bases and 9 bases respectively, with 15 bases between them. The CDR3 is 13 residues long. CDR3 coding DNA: TGTGCCAGCAGTTTCACCCTAGGGGCCGGGCAGTACTTC. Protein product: CASSFTLGAGQYF.

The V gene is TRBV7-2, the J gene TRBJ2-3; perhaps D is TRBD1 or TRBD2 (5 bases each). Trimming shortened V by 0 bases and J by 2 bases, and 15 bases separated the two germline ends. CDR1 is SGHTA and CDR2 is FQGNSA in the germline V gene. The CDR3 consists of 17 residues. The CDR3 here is CASSLALGRGPTDTQYF. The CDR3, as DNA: TGTGCCAGCAGCTTAGCCTTGGGACGTGGCCCCACAGATACGCAGTATTTT.

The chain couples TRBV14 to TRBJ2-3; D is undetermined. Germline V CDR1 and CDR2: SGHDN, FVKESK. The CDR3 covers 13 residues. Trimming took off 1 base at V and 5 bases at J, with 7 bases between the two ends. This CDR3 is CASSQGSGDTQYF. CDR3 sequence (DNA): TGTGCCAGCAGCCAAGGGTCGGGAGATACGCAGTATTTT.

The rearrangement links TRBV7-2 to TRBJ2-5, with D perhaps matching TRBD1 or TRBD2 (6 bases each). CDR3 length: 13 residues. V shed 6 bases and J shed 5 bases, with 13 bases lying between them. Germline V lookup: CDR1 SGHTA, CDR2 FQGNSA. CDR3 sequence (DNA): TGTGCCAGCAGGAGGGGGGTGAGCGAGACCCAGTACTTC. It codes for CASRRGVSETQYF.

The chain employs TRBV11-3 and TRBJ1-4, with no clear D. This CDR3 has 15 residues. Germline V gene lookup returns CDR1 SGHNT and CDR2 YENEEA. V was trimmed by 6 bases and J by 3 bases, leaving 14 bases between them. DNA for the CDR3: TGTGCCAGCAGTCCACGACTCCCCGCTAATGAAAAACTGTTTTTT. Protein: CASSPRLPANEKLFF.

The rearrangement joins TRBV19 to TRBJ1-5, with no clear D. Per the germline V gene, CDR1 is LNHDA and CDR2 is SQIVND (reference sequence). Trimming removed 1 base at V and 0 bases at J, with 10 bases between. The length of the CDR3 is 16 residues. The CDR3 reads CASSIAGVNSNQPQHF. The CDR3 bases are TGTGCCAGTAGTATAGCGGGAGTTAATAGCAATCAGCCCCAGCATTTT.

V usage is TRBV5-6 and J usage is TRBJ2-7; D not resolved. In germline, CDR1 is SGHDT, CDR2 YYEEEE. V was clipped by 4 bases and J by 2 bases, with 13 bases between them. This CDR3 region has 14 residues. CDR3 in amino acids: CASSPGWVTYEQYF. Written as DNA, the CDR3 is TGTGCCAGCAGCCCCGGCTGGGTGACCTACGAGCAGTACTTC.

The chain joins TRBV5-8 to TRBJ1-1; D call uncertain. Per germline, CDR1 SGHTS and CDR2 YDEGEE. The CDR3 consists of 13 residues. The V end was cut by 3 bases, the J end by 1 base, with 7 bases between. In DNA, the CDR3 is TGTGCCAGCAGCTGGCGGGGGAACACTGAAGCTTTCTTT. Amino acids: CASSWRGNTEAFF.

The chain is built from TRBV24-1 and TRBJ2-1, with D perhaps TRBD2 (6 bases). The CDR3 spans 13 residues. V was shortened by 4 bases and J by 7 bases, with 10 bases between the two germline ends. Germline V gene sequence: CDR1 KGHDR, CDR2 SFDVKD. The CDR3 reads CATSEEGWNEQFF. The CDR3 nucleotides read TGTGCCACCAGTGAGGAGGGTTGGAATGAGCAGTTCTTC.

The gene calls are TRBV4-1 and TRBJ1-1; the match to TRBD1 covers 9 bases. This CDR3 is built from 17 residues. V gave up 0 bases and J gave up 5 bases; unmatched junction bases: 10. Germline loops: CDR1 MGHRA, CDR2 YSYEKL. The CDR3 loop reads CASSQDPTGTGRTEAFF. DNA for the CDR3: TGCGCCAGCAGCCAAGACCCCACCGGGACAGGGAGGACTGAAGCTTTCTTT.

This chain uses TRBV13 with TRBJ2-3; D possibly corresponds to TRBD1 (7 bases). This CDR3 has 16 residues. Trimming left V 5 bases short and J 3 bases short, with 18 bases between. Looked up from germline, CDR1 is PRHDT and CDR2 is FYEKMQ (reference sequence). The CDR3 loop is CASSESAGGGTDTQYF. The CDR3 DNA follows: TGTGCCAGCAGCGAGTCGGCAGGGGGAGGAACAGATACGCAGTATTTT.

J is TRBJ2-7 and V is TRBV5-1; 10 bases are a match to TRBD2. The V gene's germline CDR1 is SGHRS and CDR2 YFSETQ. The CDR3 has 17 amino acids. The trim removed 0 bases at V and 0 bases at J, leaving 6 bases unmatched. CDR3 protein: CASSLANGLAASYEQYF. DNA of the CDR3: TGCGCCAGCAGCTTGGCCAACGGACTAGCGGCCTCCTACGAGCAGTACTTC.

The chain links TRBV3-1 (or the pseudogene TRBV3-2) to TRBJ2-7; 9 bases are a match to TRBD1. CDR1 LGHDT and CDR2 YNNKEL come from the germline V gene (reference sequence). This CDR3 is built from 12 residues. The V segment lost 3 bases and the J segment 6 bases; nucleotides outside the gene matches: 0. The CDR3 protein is CASSQDRGEQYF. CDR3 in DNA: TGTGCCAGCAGCCAGGACAGGGGCGAGCAGTACTTC.

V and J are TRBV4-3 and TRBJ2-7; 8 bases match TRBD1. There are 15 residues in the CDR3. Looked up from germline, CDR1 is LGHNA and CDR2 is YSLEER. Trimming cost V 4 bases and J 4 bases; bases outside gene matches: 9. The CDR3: CASSPGAGGKYEQYF. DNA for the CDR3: TGCGCCAGCAGCCCCGGGGCAGGGGGCAAATACGAGCAGTACTTC.

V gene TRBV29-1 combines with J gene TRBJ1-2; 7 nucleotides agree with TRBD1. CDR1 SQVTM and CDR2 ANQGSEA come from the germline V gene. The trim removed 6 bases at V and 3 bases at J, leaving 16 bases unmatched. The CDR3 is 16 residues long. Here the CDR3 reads CSVAAVPGQNDYGYTF. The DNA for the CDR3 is TGCAGCGTGGCTGCCGTACCGGGACAGAACGACTATGGCTACACCTTC.

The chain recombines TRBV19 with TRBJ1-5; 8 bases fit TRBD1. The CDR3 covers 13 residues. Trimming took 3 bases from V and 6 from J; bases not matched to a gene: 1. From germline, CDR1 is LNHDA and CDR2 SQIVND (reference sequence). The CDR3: CASSIDRGQPQHF. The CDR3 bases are TGTGCCAGTAGTATTGACAGGGGTCAGCCCCAGCATTTT.

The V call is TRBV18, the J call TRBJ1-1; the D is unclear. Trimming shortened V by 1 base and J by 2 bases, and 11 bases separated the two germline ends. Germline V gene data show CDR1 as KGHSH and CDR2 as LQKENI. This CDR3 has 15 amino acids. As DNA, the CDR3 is TGTGCCAGCTCACCACTCGTATCTCTTAACACTGAAGCTTTCTTT. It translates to CASSPLVSLNTEAFF. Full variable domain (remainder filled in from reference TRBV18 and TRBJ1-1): NAGVMQNPRHLVRRRGQEARLRCSPMKGHSHVYWYRQLPEEGLKFMVYLQKENIIDESGMPKERFSAEFPKEGPSILRIQQVVRGDSAAYFCASSPLVSLNTEAFFGQGTRLTVV.

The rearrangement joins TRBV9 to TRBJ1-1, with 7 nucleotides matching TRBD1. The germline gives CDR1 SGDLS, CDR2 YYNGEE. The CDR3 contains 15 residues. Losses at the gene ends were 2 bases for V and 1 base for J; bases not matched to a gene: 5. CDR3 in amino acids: CASSVTGRGNTEAFF. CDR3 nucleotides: TGTGCCAGCAGCGTGACAGGGCGAGGGAACACTGAAGCTTTCTTT.

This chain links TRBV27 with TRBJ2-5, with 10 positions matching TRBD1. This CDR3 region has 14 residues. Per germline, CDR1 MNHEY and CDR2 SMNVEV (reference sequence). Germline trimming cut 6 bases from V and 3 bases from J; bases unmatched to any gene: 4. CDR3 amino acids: CASRGQGNEETQYF. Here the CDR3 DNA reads TGTGCCAGCAGGGGACAGGGGAACGAAGAGACCCAGTACTTC.

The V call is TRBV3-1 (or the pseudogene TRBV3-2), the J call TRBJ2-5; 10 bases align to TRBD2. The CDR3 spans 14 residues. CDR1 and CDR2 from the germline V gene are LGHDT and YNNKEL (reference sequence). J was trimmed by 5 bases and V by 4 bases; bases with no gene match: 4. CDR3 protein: CASSRGTSVETQYF. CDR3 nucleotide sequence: TGTGCCAGCAGCCGAGGGACTAGCGTTGAGACCCAGTACTTC.

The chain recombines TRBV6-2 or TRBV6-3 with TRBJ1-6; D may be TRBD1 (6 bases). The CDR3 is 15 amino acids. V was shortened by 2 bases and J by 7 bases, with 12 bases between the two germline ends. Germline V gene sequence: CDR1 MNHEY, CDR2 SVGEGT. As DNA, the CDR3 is TGTGCCAGCAGTTACCAGACAGGCGGGAATTCACCCCTCCACTTT. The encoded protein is CASSYQTGGNSPLHF.

CDR3 DNA sequence: TGTGCCAGCAGAAAGGAACCGGGTAGCAGGGAGCTGTTTTTT. Its translation: CASRKEPGSRELFF. The chain uses TRBV11-3 and TRBJ2-2; D is undetermined. V was pared by 6 bases and J by 9 bases, with 17 bases between. Germline V gene data show CDR1 as SGHNT and CDR2 as YENEEA. The CDR3 spans 14 residues.

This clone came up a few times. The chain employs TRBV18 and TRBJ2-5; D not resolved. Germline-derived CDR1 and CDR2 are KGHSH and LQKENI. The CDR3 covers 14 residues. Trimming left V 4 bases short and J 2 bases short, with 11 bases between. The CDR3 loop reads CASSLRTAQETQYF. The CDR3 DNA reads TGTGCCAGCTCACTCCGGACCGCGCAAGAGACCCAGTACTTC.

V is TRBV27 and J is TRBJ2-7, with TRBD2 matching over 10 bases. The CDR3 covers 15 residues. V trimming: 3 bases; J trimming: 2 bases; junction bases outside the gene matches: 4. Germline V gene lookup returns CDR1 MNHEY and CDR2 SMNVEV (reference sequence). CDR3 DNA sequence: TGTGCCAGCAGTTTGACTAGCGGGCGGACCTACGAGCAGTACTTC. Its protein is CASSLTSGRTYEQYF.